The subject of this entry is one T cell receptor (beta chain). The protocol was immunoSEQ multiplex PCR, while the TCRdb copy is restricted to in-frame clones and leaves out a portion. The table lists fewer than 600,000 clones, 89% of them singletons, with 0.8% to 0.9% in the top ten. This specimen belongs to a study of blood T cell repertoires in COVID-19. There are 13 residues in the CDR3. V was pared by 3 bases and J by 10 bases, with 12 bases between. V usage is TRBV12-3 or TRBV12-4 and J usage is TRBJ1-4; TRBD1 might be the D (6 bases). Specimen: peripheral blood. This TCR came from a man aged 18-30 years with COVID-19, enrolled during active disease. The CDR3 nucleotides are TGTGCCAGCAGTTTCCAGGGGCGCGCAAAACTGTTTTTT. As protein: CASSFQGRAKLFF.